What follows are 3 T cell receptor beta chains derived from one specimen sequenced in a study of OX40 agonist ivuxolimab in advanced cancers. Repertoires were generated with immunoSEQ multiplex PCR, while TCRdb's copy carries only in-frame clones and drops some. The profile shows some 41,000 clones, about 89% of them singletons. This material consisted of CD4+ or CD8+ T cells sorted from blood, taken in a trial of the OX40 agonist ivuxolimab. These receptors all stem from an adult with an advanced solid tumor such as melanoma, head and neck, liver or kidney cancer.

The CDR3 spells CASTPGLPGNTIYF. In nucleotides, the CDR3 is TGTGCCAGCACCCCGGGCCTCCCTGGAAACACCATATATTTT. The rearrangement uses TRBV6-6 and TRBJ1-3; no clear D gene. The CDR3 runs to 14 residues. The V end lost 7 bases, the J end lost 2 bases, and 12 bases lay between the germline ends. The V gene's germline CDR1 is MNHNY and CDR2 SVGAGI (reference sequence).

This chain uses TRBV9 with TRBJ2-1; TRBD2 matches 12 bases. The CDR3 runs to 16 residues. CDR1 is SGDLS, CDR2 YYNGEE, per germline. V was pared by 4 bases and J by 8 bases, with 10 bases of the junction left unmatched. The CDR3 loop reads CASSTQTSGGLHEQFF. The DNA of the CDR3 is TGTGCCAGCAGCACCCAGACTAGCGGGGGACTTCATGAGCAGTTCTTC. Variable domain in full (rest from reference TRBV9 and TRBJ2-1): DSGVTQTPKHLITATGQRVTLRCSPRSGDLSVYWYQQSLDQGLQFLIQYYNGEERAKGNILERFSAQQFPDLHSELNLSSLELGDSALYFCASSTQTSGGLHEQFFGPGTRLTVL.

The chain combines TRBV2 with TRBJ1-1; possibly TRBD1 for D (6 bases). V lost 8 bases, J lost 1 base, and 14 bases lay in between. The CDR3 is 14 amino acids. Looked up from germline, CDR1 is SNHLY and CDR2 is FYNNEI. In DNA, the CDR3 is TGTGCCAGCGCCGATGGACAGAAGAACACTGAAGCTTTCTTT. Translating it yields CASADGQKNTEAFF.